This TCR beta chain was profiled in a study of T cells after yellow fever vaccination. TCRdb redid the calling of the 5' RACE reads with MiXCR, one entry per CDR3 protein. This repertoire shows roughly 300,000 distinct CDR3 sequences, 6.8% found once; its top ten account for 18%. This clonotype was picked up a small number of times. The germline V gene encodes CDR1 SGDLS and CDR2 YYNGEE. V dropped 2 bases and J dropped 3 bases, with 9 bases sitting between them. CDR3 length: 14 amino acids. The sequencing used PBMCs, collected about 49 days after the first yellow fever vaccination. The rearrangement links TRBV9 to TRBJ1-5; no clear D. The TCR was taken from a man between 18 and 35 years old who received the YFV17D yellow fever vaccine. CDR3 in amino acids: CASSVEAYNQPQHF. The CDR3 DNA sequence: TGTGCCAGCAGCGTTGAGGCATACAATCAGCCCCAGCATTTT.